Following are 31 T cell receptor beta chains from one sample sequenced in a study of T-cell memory formation after mild COVID-19. TCRdb reprocessed the 5' RACE reads via MiXCR and lists one record per CDR3 protein. The top ten hold more than 2% of the sample, which has under 250,000 distinct CDR3 sequences, 15% seen once. Sequencing was done on a sample of PBMCs or a T cell subset sorted from them (not recorded which). Source of these receptors: an adult woman who had mild COVID-19 (a few samples of this study predate the infection). Cell type and time point are not known.

J is TRBJ2-7 and V is TRBV7-2; TRBD2 might be the D (5 bases). Trimming pared 1 base from V and 4 bases from J, leaving 11 bases between. This CDR3 is built from 14 residues. Germline loops: CDR1 SGHTA, CDR2 FQGNSA. CDR3 sequence: CASSLVGNEYEQYF. For the CDR3, the DNA is TGTGCCAGCAGCTTAGTCGGGAACGAATACGAGCAGTACTTC.

The chain links TRBV12-3 or TRBV12-4 to TRBJ1-1, with 10 bases lining up with TRBD1. V trimming: 5 bases; J trimming: 2 bases; junction bases outside the gene matches: 5. The CDR3 length is 15 residues. The CDR3 DNA sequence: TGTGCCAGCAGTACCAGACAGGGGGCTAACACTGAAGCTTTCTTT. The encoded protein is CASSTRQGANTEAFF.

The chain combines TRBV12-3 or TRBV12-4 with TRBJ2-1; TRBD2 agrees at 10 bases. J lost 8 bases, V lost 5 bases, and 9 bases had no gene match. The CDR3 runs to 15 residues. CDR3 sequence (DNA): TGTGCCAGCAGTCAGAGCGGGGGGGCGTTCTATGAGCAGTTCTTC. Encoded protein: CASSQSGGAFYEQFF.

This clonotype has a handful of counts. The J gene is TRBJ1-2, the V gene TRBV24-1; 7 positions match TRBD1. The V segment lost 2 bases and the J segment 8 bases; nucleotides outside the gene matches: 10. The germline V gene encodes CDR1 KGHDR and CDR2 SFDVKD. The CDR3 contains 15 residues. The CDR3 nucleotides read TGTGCCACCAGTGATTCTGAGGGACAGACTCAAGGCTACACCTTC. It codes for CATSDSEGQTQGYTF.

The gene calls are TRBV6-2 or TRBV6-3 and TRBJ1-1; D remains ambiguous. V was trimmed by 2 bases and J by 1 base, leaving 14 bases between them. This CDR3 region has 16 residues. Germline V CDR1 and CDR2: MNHEY, SVGEGT. CDR3 DNA sequence: TGTGCCAGCAGTTACCTGGTCCGTTCGGGGAACACTGAAGCTTTCTTT. It yields the protein CASSYLVRSGNTEAFF.

Only one count was recorded for this clonotype. The V call is TRBV15, the J call TRBJ1-1, with D tentatively TRBD1 (6 bases). The CDR3 is 16 amino acids. Per the germline V gene, CDR1 is LNHNV and CDR2 is YYDKDF (reference sequence). V was trimmed by 1 base and J by 2 bases, leaving 14 bases between them. DNA of the CDR3: TGTGCCACCAGCAGAGGGAGGGGGGGGCCCAACACTGAAGCTTTCTTT. Its translation: CATSRGRGGPNTEAFF. The full variable domain, with the rest looked up from reference TRBV15 and TRBJ1-1, is DAMVIQNPRYQVTQFGKPVTLSCSQTLNHNVMYWYQQKSSQAPKLLFHYYDKDFNNEADTPDNFQSRRPNTSFCFLDIRSPGLGDTAMYLCATSRGRGGPNTEAFFGQGTRLTVV.

The rearrangement joins TRBV20-1 to TRBJ2-1; 9 positions match TRBD2. The junction had 4 bases not matched to a gene; V was cut back by 5 bases and J by 2 bases. The CDR3 loop spans 14 amino acids. The germline V gene has CDR1 DFQATT and CDR2 SNEGSKA (reference sequence). This chain's CDR3 is CSAHSGSAYNEQFF. CDR3 DNA sequence: TGCAGTGCTCATAGCGGGAGCGCCTACAATGAGCAGTTCTTC.

A remark on this clonotype: An end of the junction differs from the germline gene, which may be a read error. The chain carries TRBV4-2 and TRBJ1-3; perhaps TRBD1 as D (5 bases). CDR3 length: 15 amino acids. In germline, CDR1 is LGHNA, CDR2 YNFKEQ. The CDR3 here is CASSQPGRTGNTIYF. The CDR3 DNA reads as TGTGCCAGCAGCCAACCGGGGCGGACGGGAAACACAATATATTTT.

This rearrangement joins TRBV6-2 or TRBV6-3 to TRBJ2-4; 9 bases map to TRBD2. The length of the CDR3 is 20 residues. Germline-derived CDR1 and CDR2 are MNHEY and SVGEGT. V gave up 0 bases and J gave up 1 base; unmatched junction bases: 13. CDR3 in DNA: TGTGCCAGCAGTTACTCGAGGGGTAGCGGGAGTGAAGGGGCCAAAAACATTCAGTACTTC. Residues: CASSYSRGSGSEGAKNIQYF.

This clonotype was seen more than once but under ten times. The CDR3 loop reads CATSDPTGPRYHTQYF. The CDR3 DNA follows: TGTGCCACCAGTGATCCGACCGGGCCTCGTTACCATACGCAGTATTTT. The chain has TRBV24-1 and TRBJ2-3; D not resolved. V shed 3 bases and J shed 7 bases, with 19 bases lying between them. CDR1 KGHDR and CDR2 SFDVKD come from the germline V gene. The CDR3 contains 16 residues.

The genes are TRBV6-5 and TRBJ1-1; D gene ambiguous. The germline V and J ends were trimmed by 5 bases and 0 bases, with 13 bases remaining between them. The CDR3 loop spans 15 amino acids. The germline V gene encodes CDR1 MNHEY and CDR2 SVGAGI. The CDR3 sequence: CASSRWLEMNTEAFF. The DNA of the CDR3 is TGTGCCAGCAGTCGCTGGCTGGAGATGAACACTGAAGCTTTCTTT.

This clonotype was counted only a few times. The chain is built from TRBV7-7 and TRBJ2-1; 8 bases agree with TRBD1. The CDR3 has 15 residues. The V and J ends lost 3 bases and 3 bases, in that order; junction bases with no gene match: 4. Germline V gene data show CDR1 as SSHAT and CDR2 as FNYEAQ (reference sequence). For the CDR3, the DNA is TGTGCCAGCAGCTTCGGACAGGGAATCTACAATGAGCAGTTCTTC. This sequence encodes CASSFGQGIYNEQFF.

The V gene is TRBV7-2, the J gene TRBJ2-2; 14 bases match TRBD2. CDR1 SGHTA and CDR2 FQGNSA come from the germline V gene. V lost 7 bases to trimming and J lost 5 bases; unmatched junction nucleotides: 9. The CDR3 covers 17 residues. The CDR3 spells CASTILRTSGGTGELFF. The DNA for the CDR3 is TGTGCCAGCACCATCCTACGGACTAGCGGGGGGACCGGGGAGCTGTTTTTT. The full variable domain, completed using reference TRBV7-2 and TRBJ2-2, is GAGVSQSPSNKVTEKGKDVELRCDPISGHTALYWYRQSLGQGLEFLIYFQGNSAPDKSGLPSDRFSAERTGGSVSTLTIQRTQQEDSAVYLCASTILRTSGGTGELFFGEGSRLTVL.

The table lists this clonotype with a few counts. The V and J genes are TRBV29-1 and TRBJ2-7; no clear D gene. The V and J ends lost 1 base and 6 bases respectively, with 7 bases between them. This CDR3 is 11 amino acids long. Germline V gene lookup returns CDR1 SQVTM and CDR2 ANQGSEA. The CDR3 bases are TGCAGCGTTGAAGGCGTGGGCGAGCAGTACTTC. Amino acid sequence: CSVEGVGEQYF.

This clonotype turned up a few times. The chain combines TRBV30 with TRBJ1-6; 9 positions agree with TRBD1. V was clipped by 4 bases and J by 10 bases; unmatched bases: 8. The CDR3 has 14 amino acids. Germline V gives CDR1 GTSNPN, CDR2 SVGIG (reference sequence). In DNA, the CDR3 is TGTGCCTGGACCTCGGGGACAGGGAACTCACCCCTCCACTTT. Its translation: CAWTSGTGNSPLHF.

This clonotype was picked up a small number of times. The gene calls are TRBV6-6 and TRBJ2-7; 8 bases line up with TRBD1. The CDR3 is 14 residues long. The germline V gene has CDR1 MNHNY and CDR2 SVGAGI (reference sequence). V was clipped by 0 bases and J by 2 bases; unmatched bases: 0. In nucleotides, the CDR3 is TGTGCCAGCAGTTACTCGACAGGGGCCTACGAGCAGTACTTC. It translates to CASSYSTGAYEQYF.

V is TRBV4-3 and J is TRBJ1-2, with a weak D call TRBD1 (5 bases). CDR1 and CDR2 from the germline V gene are LGHNA and YSLEER. The CDR3 covers 18 residues. V dropped 0 bases and J dropped 8 bases, with 25 bases sitting between them. The CDR3 loop reads CASSQDLPGMGFGGGYTF. In DNA, the CDR3 is TGCGCCAGCAGCCAAGACCTCCCGGGAATGGGCTTCGGGGGAGGCTACACCTTC.

This clonotype has just a few counts. CDR3 sequence reads: CASSLGDTSYEQYF. CDR3 nucleotide sequence: TGTGCCAGCAGCTTAGGGGACACATCCTACGAGCAGTACTTC. The V gene is TRBV11-3, the J gene TRBJ2-7; tentative D call: TRBD1 (6 bases). The V end lost 1 base, the J end lost 1 base, and 8 bases lay between the germline ends. Germline-derived CDR1 and CDR2 are SGHNT and YENEEA. CDR3 length: 14 amino acids.

The chain combines TRBV7-9 with TRBJ2-1; D may be TRBD2 (6 bases). CDR1 is SEHNR, CDR2 FQNEAQ, per germline (reference sequence). Deletions cut 7 bases from V and 5 bases from J, with 21 bases between. The length of the CDR3 is 16 residues. The CDR3 nucleotides are TGTGCCAGCACCGCCGTTATTAGGGACTTGAACAATGAGCAGTTCTTC. Translation: CASTAVIRDLNNEQFF. Filled out from reference TRBV7-9 and TRBJ2-1, the complete variable domain reads DTGVSQNPRHKITKRGQNVTFRCDPISEHNRLYWYRQTLGQGPEFLTYFQNEAQLEKSRLLSDRFSAERPKGSFSTLEIQRTEQGDSAMYLCASTAVIRDLNNEQFFGPGTRLTVL.

This chain joins TRBV9 and TRBJ2-1; D possibly corresponds to TRBD2 (6 bases). The V and J ends lost 7 bases and 1 base respectively, with 18 bases between them. From germline, CDR1 is SGDLS and CDR2 YYNGEE. The CDR3 contains 16 residues. The CDR3 bases are TGTGCCAGCCGACGCCAGGAGGCGGGATCCTACAATGAGCAGTTCTTC. It yields the protein CASRRQEAGSYNEQFF.

This clonotype was detected a few times. The chain uses TRBV12-3 or TRBV12-4 and TRBJ2-2; possibly TRBD2 for D (6 bases). The CDR3 runs 17 residues. V was clipped by 2 bases and J by 4 bases, with 17 bases between them. CDR3 coding DNA: TGTGCCAGCAGTTTATTGACCGGGGGTCTGGTCACCGGGGAGCTGTTTTTT. The encoded protein is CASSLLTGGLVTGELFF.

This rearrangement joins TRBV12-3 or TRBV12-4 to TRBJ1-1, with D perhaps TRBD1 (6 bases). There are 13 residues in the CDR3. V was pared by 6 bases and J by 5 bases, with 13 bases between. The CDR3 DNA reads TGTGCCAGCAGCAACAGGGTCCGGACTGAAGCTTTCTTT. It translates to CASSNRVRTEAFF.

This clonotype appeared a few times. The chain combines TRBV2 with TRBJ1-1, with 8 bases lining up with TRBD1. The CDR3 extends over 16 amino acids. Trimming took 6 bases from V and 4 from J; bases not matched to a gene: 13. Per germline, CDR1 SNHLY and CDR2 FYNNEI. The chain's CDR3 is CASRVMNSGGGTEAFF. The CDR3 DNA reads TGTGCCAGCAGAGTGATGAACTCAGGGGGCGGCACTGAAGCTTTCTTT. Looking up the rest from reference TRBV2 and TRBJ1-1 gives the full variable domain: EPEVTQTPSHQVTQMGQEVILRCVPISNHLYFYWYRQILGQKVEFLVSFYNNEISEKSEIFDDQFSVERPDGSNFTLKIRSTKLEDSAMYFCASRVMNSGGGTEAFFGQGTRLTVV.

This clonotype has more than one count but fewer than ten. The V call is TRBV4-3, the J call TRBJ1-1; D is unresolved. Trimming removed 1 base at V and 2 bases at J, with 14 bases between. Germline V lookup: CDR1 LGHNA, CDR2 YSLEER. The CDR3 consists of 16 residues. CDR3 nucleotide sequence: TGCGCCAGCAGCCAAGTCGCGTCAAACACTAACACTGAAGCTTTCTTT. Amino acid sequence: CASSQVASNTNTEAFF.

In its sample, this clonotype was seen many times. The V and J genes are TRBV24-1 and TRBJ2-1, with 10 bases matching TRBD1. Germline CDR1 and CDR2: KGHDR and SFDVKD. The V segment lost 2 bases and the J segment 2 bases; nucleotides outside the gene matches: 5. CDR3 size: 17 residues. The CDR3: CATSDSGTGVTYNEQFF. CDR3 coding DNA: TGTGCCACCAGTGATTCCGGGACAGGGGTTACCTACAATGAGCAGTTCTTC.

This chain connects TRBV5-1 to TRBJ2-5, with TRBD2 identical over 7 bases. The CDR3 runs to 16 residues. CDR1 is SGHRS and CDR2 is YFSETQ in the germline V gene. With V trimmed by 3 bases and J by 3 bases, 11 bases remained unmatched. CDR3 bases: TGCGCCAGCAGCTCGCAACCGGCGGGGAGGGAAGAGACCCAGTACTTC. Encoded protein: CASSSQPAGREETQYF.

The rearrangement joins TRBV4-3 to TRBJ2-3; D is uncertain. The ends were cut back, 5 bases at V and 4 bases at J, with 10 bases in the middle. Germline V lookup: CDR1 LGHNA, CDR2 YSLEER. The CDR3 contains 13 residues. The CDR3 DNA follows: TGCGCCAGCAGCTCCTGGCCCGCAGATACGCAGTATTTT. This encodes CASSSWPADTQYF.

This clonotype has only a few counts. The CDR3 loop reads CASSPQGAGGYTF. CDR3 nucleotide sequence: TGTGCCAGTAGTCCTCAAGGGGCTGGGGGCTACACCTTC. V usage is TRBV19 and J usage is TRBJ1-2; D might be TRBD1 (5 bases). The CDR3 consists of 13 residues. Looked up from germline, CDR1 is LNHDA and CDR2 is SQIVND (reference sequence). Trimming cost V 5 bases and J 8 bases, with 15 bases left between them.

Only a few counts were recorded for this clonotype. This rearrangement joins TRBV20-1 to TRBJ2-1; a possible D gene is TRBD2 (6 bases). V lost 3 bases, J lost 4 bases, and 13 bases lay in between. Looked up from germline, CDR1 is DFQATT and CDR2 is SNEGSKA (reference sequence). CDR3 length: 14 amino acids. This CDR3 reads CSASGGPGYNEQFF. The CDR3 nucleotides are TGCAGTGCTAGCGGGGGACCGGGGTACAATGAGCAGTTCTTC.

The V gene is TRBV12-3 or TRBV12-4, the J gene TRBJ1-5; 8 nucleotides match TRBD1. This CDR3 is built from 15 residues. V lost 4 bases to trimming and J lost 2 bases; unmatched junction nucleotides: 4. The CDR3 here is CASSSGGGGNQPQHF. In DNA, the CDR3 is TGTGCCAGCAGTTCAGGGGGCGGGGGCAATCAGCCCCAGCATTTT.

The genes are TRBV28 and TRBJ1-2; D not certain. CDR1 MDHEN and CDR2 SYDVKM come from the germline V gene. The CDR3 spans 12 residues. Trimming pared 2 bases from V and 7 bases from J, leaving 8 bases between. CDR3 in amino acids: CASSLRRFGYTF. As DNA, the CDR3 is TGTGCCAGCAGTTTAAGGAGGTTTGGCTACACCTTC.